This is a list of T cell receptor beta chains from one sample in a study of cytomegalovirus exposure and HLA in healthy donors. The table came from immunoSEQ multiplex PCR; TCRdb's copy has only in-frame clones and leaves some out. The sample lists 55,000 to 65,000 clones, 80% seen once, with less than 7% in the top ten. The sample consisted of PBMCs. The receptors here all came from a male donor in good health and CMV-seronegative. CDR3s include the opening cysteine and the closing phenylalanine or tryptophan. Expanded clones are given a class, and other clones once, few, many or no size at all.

CASSFGRYNGYTF	-	TRBV27	TRBJ1-2
CASSPGTGGQGYTF	-	TRBV19	TRBJ1-2
CASSTTGGYTF	-	TRBV19	TRBJ1-2
CASSLLGGPDTQYF	-	TRBV7-2	TRBJ2-3
CASSLARDVSRPQHF	-	TRBV7-8	TRBJ1-5
CASSPGIGELFF	-	TRBV25-1	TRBJ2-2
CASSFYGDNEKLFF	-	TRBV11-2	TRBJ1-4
CASSLSEDTEAFF	-	TRBV7-7	TRBJ1-1
CASSLSGGTTLYNEQFF	-	TRBV7-2	TRBJ2-1
CASSGSIGETQYF	-	TRBV9	TRBJ2-5
CASSPLAGGPIYEQYF	few	TRBV5-4	TRBJ2-7
CASRLGGVAEAFF	-	TRBV5-6	TRBJ1-1
CASSLGLINSPLHF	-	TRBV27	TRBJ1-6
CASSYGGSYNQPQHF	-	TRBV5-6	TRBJ1-5
CASSNKARDRGLSGANVLTF	few	TRBV19	TRBJ2-6
CASSPPRTGMDIQYF	-	TRBV7-8	TRBJ2-4
CASTRQVGGTEAFF	-	TRBV11-2	TRBJ1-1
CASSRLENTEAFF	-	TRBV18	TRBJ1-1
CATSGISGPPGDTQYF	-	TRBV15	TRBJ2-3
CASSIGVWQGGGDTQYF	-	TRBV19	TRBJ2-3
CASSQGLAGGGTDTQYF	-	TRBV4-2	TRBJ2-3
CASSFQGAMNTEAFF	-	TRBV7-6	TRBJ1-1
CASSLGLLAGSDTQYF	-	TRBV7-6	TRBJ2-3
CASSQDRGTDTQYF	-	TRBV11-2	TRBJ2-3
CASSYSGQGIRKQYF	-	TRBV6-5	TRBJ2-7
CASSQKDREGPKAFF	once	TRBV4-1	TRBJ1-1
CATSRIVGEYTEAFF	-	TRBV15	TRBJ1-1
CASSGSQTSGGLEQFF	-	TRBV2	TRBJ2-1
CASTPSGGLTDTQYF	few	TRBV11-2	TRBJ2-3
CASSQDVPFRGQETQYF	-	TRBV4-3	TRBJ2-5
CASSKVPSGGAAETQYF	-	TRBV21-1	TRBJ2-5
CASSLDGQGGRGTDTQYF	-	TRBV5-1	TRBJ2-3
CASKDRGGYTF	once	TRBV19	TRBJ1-2
CAWGGQLDGELFF	-	TRBV30	TRBJ2-2
CASTDGRNLNTEAFF	-	TRBV2	TRBJ1-1
CASRTGENYGYTF	-	TRBV5-1	TRBJ1-2
CASSKGQDTEAFF	-	TRBV5-1	TRBJ1-1
CASSLGRTNTEAFF	-	TRBV5-4	TRBJ1-1
CASSLPTSGGAIETQYF	-	TRBV11-2	TRBJ2-5
CAWTPGSGANVLTF	-	TRBV30	TRBJ2-6
CAWGGTPGLETQYF	-	TRBV30	TRBJ2-5
CASSQAPGMNTEAFF	medium-sized	TRBV4-1	TRBJ1-1
CSITTYTGGGFEAFF	once	TRBV29-1	TRBJ1-1